The next 10 T cell receptor beta chains were all read from a single sample in a study of blood T cell repertoires in COVID-19. Sequencing was performed with immunoSEQ multiplex PCR; in TCRdb, only in-frame clones are kept and a portion is missing. The top ten clones hold roughly 8.2% of a sample with hundreds of thousands of clones, around four fifths of them seen once. Sequenced input: peripheral blood. The receptors come from a woman aged 50 to 60 with acute or convalescent COVID-19.

The DNA for the CDR3 is TGTGCCAGCAGTAACCTACAGAGGGGGGGGGAGCTGTTTTTT. Translated, it gives CASSNLQRGGELFF. The chain couples TRBV6-5 to TRBJ2-2; the D gene is possibly TRBD1 (6 bases). The ends were cut back, 5 bases at V and 8 bases at J, with 15 bases in the middle. In germline, CDR1 is MNHEY, CDR2 SVGAGI. The CDR3 consists of 14 residues.

This sequence joins TRBV7-3 and TRBJ2-7, with 10 bases aligning to TRBD2. The CDR3 is made up of 15 amino acids. Losses at the gene ends were 6 bases for V and 2 bases for J; bases not matched to a gene: 7. CDR1 and CDR2 from the germline V gene are SGHTA and FQGTGA. CDR3 protein: CASRKTSGSAYEQYF. The CDR3 nucleotides are TGTGCCAGCAGGAAGACTAGCGGGTCAGCCTACGAGCAGTACTTC.

V gene TRBV9 combines with J gene TRBJ1-3; 8 bases map to TRBD1. This CDR3 spans 17 amino acids. Germline V gene sequence: CDR1 SGDLS, CDR2 YYNGEE. J was trimmed by 4 bases and V by 0 bases; bases with no gene match: 9. The CDR3, as DNA: TGTGCCAGCAGCGTAGGTTTCCAGGGGGCAAACGGAAACACCATATATTTT. Encoded protein: CASSVGFQGANGNTIYF.

V usage is TRBV11-3 and J usage is TRBJ2-1; 9 bases align to TRBD2. With V trimmed by 0 bases and J by 9 bases, 12 bases remained unmatched. There are 17 residues in the CDR3. Germline V gene data show CDR1 as SGHNT and CDR2 as YENEEA. The CDR3 here is CASSLDYERGAIGEQFF. CDR3 nucleotide sequence: TGTGCCAGCAGCTTAGATTACGAGCGGGGGGCCATTGGTGAGCAGTTCTTC.

This chain connects TRBV7-6 to TRBJ2-7, with 10 bases lining up with TRBD1. The ends lost 6 bases at V and 5 bases at J; junction bases unmatched: 7. This CDR3 has 14 amino acids. Germline-derived CDR1 and CDR2 are SGHVS and FNYEAQ. The CDR3 sequence is CASSSGTGVHEQYF. The CDR3 DNA sequence: TGTGCCAGCAGTTCCGGGACAGGGGTACACGAGCAGTACTTC.

This clone came up a few times. V gene TRBV6-5 combines with J gene TRBJ2-5; 9 bases agree with TRBD2. The CDR3 is 14 amino acids. V was pared by 4 bases and J by 5 bases, with 5 bases of the junction left unmatched. Looked up from germline, CDR1 is MNHEY and CDR2 is SVGAGI. The CDR3 reads CASSLAGAGETQYF. CDR3 nucleotide sequence: TGTGCCAGCAGTTTAGCGGGGGCCGGGGAGACCCAGTACTTC.

The chain employs TRBV2 and TRBJ1-6; the D is unclear. The germline gives CDR1 SNHLY, CDR2 FYNNEI. The CDR3 has 15 amino acids. V was trimmed by 7 bases and J by 7 bases, leaving 17 bases between them. The CDR3 region is CASMAGRARNSPLHF. The DNA of the CDR3 is TGTGCCAGCATGGCGGGTCGGGCAAGGAATTCACCCCTCCACTTT. The entire variable domain, with the rest obtained from reference TRBV2 and TRBJ1-6, is as follows: EPEVTQTPSHQVTQMGQEVILRCVPISNHLYFYWYRQILGQKVEFLVSFYNNEISEKSEIFDDQFSVERPDGSNFTLKIRSTKLEDSAMYFCASMAGRARNSPLHFGNGTRLTVT.

This chain links TRBV7-2 with TRBJ1-2; 9 bases align to TRBD1. In germline, CDR1 is SGHTA, CDR2 FQGNSA. This CDR3 has 14 residues. Trimming took 2 bases from V and 8 from J; bases not matched to a gene: 6. The CDR3 here is CASSLLGTGLGYTF. CDR3 sequence (DNA): TGTGCCAGCAGCTTACTCGGGACAGGGTTAGGCTACACCTTC.

J is TRBJ2-7 and V is TRBV29-1, with TRBD1 as a possible D gene (5 bases). V lost 6 bases, J lost 3 bases, and 9 bases lay in between. This CDR3 spans 11 amino acids. The germline V gene encodes CDR1 SQVTM and CDR2 ANQGSEA. In DNA form, the CDR3 reads TGCAGCGTCAGGGTGGACTACGAGCAGTACTTC. Its protein product is CSVRVDYEQYF.

With regard to this clone: This sample includes further DNA sequences coding for the same CDR3. The rearrangement joins TRBV6-5 to TRBJ2-7; 7 bases match TRBD2. The CDR3 is made up of 15 amino acids. V trimming: 0 bases; J trimming: 2 bases; junction bases outside the gene matches: 4. Per germline, CDR1 MNHEY and CDR2 SVGAGI. CDR3 sequence: CASSYSSSGTYEQYF. The CDR3 region has the DNA TGTGCCAGCAGTTACTCGTCAAGCGGGACCTACGAGCAGTACTTC.